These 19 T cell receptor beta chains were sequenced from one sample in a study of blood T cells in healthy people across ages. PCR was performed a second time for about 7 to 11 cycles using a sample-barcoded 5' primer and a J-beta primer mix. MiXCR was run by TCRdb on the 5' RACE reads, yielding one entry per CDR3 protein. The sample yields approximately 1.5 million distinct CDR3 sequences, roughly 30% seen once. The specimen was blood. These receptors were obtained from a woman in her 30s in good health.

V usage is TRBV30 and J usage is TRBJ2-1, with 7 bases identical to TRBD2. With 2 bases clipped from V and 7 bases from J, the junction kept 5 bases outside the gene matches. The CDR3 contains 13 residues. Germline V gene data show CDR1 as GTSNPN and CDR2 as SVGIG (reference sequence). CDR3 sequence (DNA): TGTGCCTGGAGTCTTGGTAGCGGGAATGAGCAGTTCTTC. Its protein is CAWSLGSGNEQFF.

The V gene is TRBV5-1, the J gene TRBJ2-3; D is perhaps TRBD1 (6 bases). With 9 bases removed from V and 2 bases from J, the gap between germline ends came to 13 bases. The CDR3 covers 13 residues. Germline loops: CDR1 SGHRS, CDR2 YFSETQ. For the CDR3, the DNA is TGCGCCACCCAACAGGGCCCCACAGATACGCAGTATTTT. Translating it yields CATQQGPTDTQYF. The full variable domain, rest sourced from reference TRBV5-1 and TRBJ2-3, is KAGVTQTPRYLIKTRGQQVTLSCSPISGHRSVSWYQQTPGQGLQFLFEYFSETQRNKGNFPGRFSGRQFSNSRSEMNVSTLELGDSALYLCATQQGPTDTQYFGPGTRLTVL.

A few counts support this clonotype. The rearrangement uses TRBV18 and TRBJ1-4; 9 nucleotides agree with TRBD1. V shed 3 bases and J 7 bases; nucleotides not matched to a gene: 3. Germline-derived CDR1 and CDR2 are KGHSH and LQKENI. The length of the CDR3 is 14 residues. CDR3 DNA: TGTGCCAGCTCACCCGGGACAGGGAGTGAAAAACTGTTTTTT. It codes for CASSPGTGSEKLFF.

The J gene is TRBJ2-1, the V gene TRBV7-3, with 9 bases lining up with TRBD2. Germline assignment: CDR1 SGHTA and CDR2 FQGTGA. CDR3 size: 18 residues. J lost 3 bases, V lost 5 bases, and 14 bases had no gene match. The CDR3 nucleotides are TGTGCCAGCAGCCCCCAACCCCTCAGCGGGAGGTTCTACAATGAGCAGTTCTTC. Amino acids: CASSPQPLSGRFYNEQFF.

CDR3 sequence (DNA): TGCGCCAGCAGCCAATACATACAGGGAGAGTCACCCCTCCACTTT. Amino acid sequence: CASSQYIQGESPLHF. The chain carries TRBV4-1 and TRBJ1-6; a weak D match, TRBD1 (6 bases). The CDR3 spans 15 residues. Between the trimmed V and J ends, which lost 2 bases and 10 bases, there was a span of 15 bases. Per germline, CDR1 MGHRA and CDR2 YSYEKL.

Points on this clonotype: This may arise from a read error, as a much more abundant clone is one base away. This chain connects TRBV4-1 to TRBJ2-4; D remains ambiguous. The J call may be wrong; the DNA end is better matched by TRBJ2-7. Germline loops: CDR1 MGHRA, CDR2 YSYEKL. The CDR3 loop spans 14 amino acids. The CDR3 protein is CASRAWASGGEQYF. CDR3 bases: TGCGCCAGCAGGGCATGGGCCTCAGGTGGCGAGCAGTACTTC.

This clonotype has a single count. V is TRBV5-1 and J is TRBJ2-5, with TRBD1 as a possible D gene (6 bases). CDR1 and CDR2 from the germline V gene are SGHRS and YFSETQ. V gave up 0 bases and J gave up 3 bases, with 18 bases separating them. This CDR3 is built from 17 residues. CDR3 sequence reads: CASSLALGRGREETQYF. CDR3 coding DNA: TGCGCCAGCAGCTTGGCTTTGGGCAGGGGTCGAGAAGAGACCCAGTACTTC.

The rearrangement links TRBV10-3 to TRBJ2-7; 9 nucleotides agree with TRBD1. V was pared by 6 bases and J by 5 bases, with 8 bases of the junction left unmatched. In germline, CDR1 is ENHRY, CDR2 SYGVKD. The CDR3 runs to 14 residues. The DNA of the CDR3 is TGTGCCATCAGGGCCGGGACAGGGCTCCACGAGCAGTACTTC. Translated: CAIRAGTGLHEQYF.

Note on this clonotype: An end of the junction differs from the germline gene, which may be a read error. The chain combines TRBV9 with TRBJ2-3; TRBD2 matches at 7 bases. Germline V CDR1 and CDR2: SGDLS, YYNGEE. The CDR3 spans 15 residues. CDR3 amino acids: CVSSPTGGTPGTQYF. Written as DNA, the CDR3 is TGTGTCAGCAGCCCGACGGGAGGAACGCCGGGTACGCAGTATTTT.

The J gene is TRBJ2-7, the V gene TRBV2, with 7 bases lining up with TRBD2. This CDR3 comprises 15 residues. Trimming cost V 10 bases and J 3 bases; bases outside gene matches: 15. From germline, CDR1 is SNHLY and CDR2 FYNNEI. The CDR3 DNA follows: TGTGCCATCTCCTTCGGGTGGGGACTAAACTACGAGCAGTACTTC. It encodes CAISFGWGLNYEQYF.

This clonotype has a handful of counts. The CDR3 sequence: CSARGYRGADTEAFF. CDR3 bases: TGCAGTGCTAGAGGCTACAGGGGAGCGGACACTGAAGCTTTCTTT. J is TRBJ1-1 and V is TRBV20-1; 7 bases line up with TRBD1. This CDR3 has 15 residues. Germline values: CDR1 DFQATT, CDR2 SNEGSKA (reference sequence). J was trimmed by 3 bases and V by 1 base; bases with no gene match: 8.

The CDR3 is CASSQGTFRGQGHYEQYF. The CDR3 region has the DNA TGCGCCAGCAGCCAAGGTACTTTCCGTGGACAGGGGCACTACGAGCAGTACTTC. The chain recombines TRBV4-1 with TRBJ2-7; 9 bases are shared with TRBD1. The CDR3 spans 18 residues. J was trimmed by 3 bases and V by 1 base; bases with no gene match: 13. The V gene's germline CDR1 is MGHRA and CDR2 YSYEKL.

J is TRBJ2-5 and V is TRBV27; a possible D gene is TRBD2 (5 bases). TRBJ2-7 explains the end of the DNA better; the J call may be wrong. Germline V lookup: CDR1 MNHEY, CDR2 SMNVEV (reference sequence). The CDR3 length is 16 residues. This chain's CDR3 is CASSSYGPSQEYEQYF. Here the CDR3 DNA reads TGTGCCAGCAGTTCCTACGGGCCTAGCCAAGAATACGAGCAGTACTTC.

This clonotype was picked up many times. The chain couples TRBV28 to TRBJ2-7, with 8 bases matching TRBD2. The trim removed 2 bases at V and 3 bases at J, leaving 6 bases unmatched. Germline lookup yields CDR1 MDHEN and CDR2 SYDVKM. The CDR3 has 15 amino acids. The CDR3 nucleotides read TGTGCCAGCAGTTTAATTACGGGAGGGGTCTACGAGCAGTACTTC. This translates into CASSLITGGVYEQYF.

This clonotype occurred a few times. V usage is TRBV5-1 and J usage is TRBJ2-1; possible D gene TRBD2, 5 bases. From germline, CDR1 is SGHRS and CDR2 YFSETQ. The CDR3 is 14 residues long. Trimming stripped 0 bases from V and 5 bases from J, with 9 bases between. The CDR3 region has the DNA TGCGCCAGCAGCTTGGCGGCGGGCCACAATGAGCAGTTCTTC. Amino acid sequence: CASSLAAGHNEQFF.

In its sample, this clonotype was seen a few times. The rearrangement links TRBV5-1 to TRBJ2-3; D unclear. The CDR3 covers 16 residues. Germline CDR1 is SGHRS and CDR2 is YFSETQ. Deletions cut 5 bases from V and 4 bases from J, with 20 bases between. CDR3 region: CASRPPPGLSADTQYF. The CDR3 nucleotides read TGCGCCAGCAGGCCACCTCCTGGCTTGAGCGCAGATACGCAGTATTTT.

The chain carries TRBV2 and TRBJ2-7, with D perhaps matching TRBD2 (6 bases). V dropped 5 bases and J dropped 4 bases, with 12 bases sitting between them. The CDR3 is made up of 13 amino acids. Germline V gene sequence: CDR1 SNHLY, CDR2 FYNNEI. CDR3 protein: CASSWIREYEQYF. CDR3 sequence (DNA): TGTGCCAGCAGTTGGATTCGGGAGTACGAGCAGTACTTC.

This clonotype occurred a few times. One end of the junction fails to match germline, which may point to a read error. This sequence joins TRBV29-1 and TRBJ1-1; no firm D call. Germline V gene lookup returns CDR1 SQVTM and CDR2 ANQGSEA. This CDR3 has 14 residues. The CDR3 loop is CSVLGYGQNTEAFF. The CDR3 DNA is TGCAGCGTTCTGGGATATGGCCAGAACACTGAGGCTTTCTTT.

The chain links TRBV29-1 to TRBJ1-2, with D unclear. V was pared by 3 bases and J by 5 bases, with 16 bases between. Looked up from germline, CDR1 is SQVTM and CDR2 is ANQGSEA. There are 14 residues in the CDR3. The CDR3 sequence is CSVEETVYGYGYTF. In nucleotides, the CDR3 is TGCAGCGTTGAGGAAACAGTTTACGGTTATGGCTACACCTTC. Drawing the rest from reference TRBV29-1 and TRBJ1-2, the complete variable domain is SAVISQKPSRDICQRGTSLTIQCQVDSQVTMMFWYRQQPGQSLTLIATANQGSEATYESGFVIDKFPISRPNLTFSTLTVSNMSPEDSSIYLCSVEETVYGYGYTFGSGTRLTVV.